What follows is one T cell receptor beta chain and its context. Its antigen is unknown. Generated by immunoSEQ multiplex PCR, the TCRdb table keeps only in-frame clones and is missing some. The table includes about 25,000 clones, approximately 94% detected once. This entry comes from a study of chemoradiotherapy in HPV16-positive cancers. Overall study: A couple of HPV16-positive patients' cells yielded candidate HPV-specific clones and common motifs.

Germline CDR1 and CDR2: WSHSY and SAAADI. CDR3 length equals 15 residues. Germline trimming cut 6 bases from V and 0 bases from J; bases unmatched to any gene: 6. Study-wide points: In HPV16-positive patients, HPV-responsive T-cell expansion tracked better recurrence-free survival.

The specimen comprised blood, sampled from a patient who underwent chemoradiotherapy. The chain employs TRBV10-2 and TRBJ2-7; 9 bases line up with TRBD2. This TCR derives from a human donor with HPV-associated anogenital cancer. The CDR3 nucleotides are TGCGCCAGCAGGGGGTCTAGCGGGGTCTCCTACGAGCAGTACTTC. Translating it yields CASRGSSGVSYEQYF.